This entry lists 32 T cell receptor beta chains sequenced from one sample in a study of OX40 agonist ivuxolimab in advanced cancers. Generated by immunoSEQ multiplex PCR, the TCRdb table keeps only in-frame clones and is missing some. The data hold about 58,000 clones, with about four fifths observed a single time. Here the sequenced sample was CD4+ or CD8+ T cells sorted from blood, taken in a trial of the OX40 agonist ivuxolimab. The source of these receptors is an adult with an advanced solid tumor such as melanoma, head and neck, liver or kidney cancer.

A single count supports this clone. CDR3 sequence (DNA): TGTGCCAGCAGCGTCCCAGGATCGAACACCGGGGAGCTGTTTTTT. Its protein is CASSVPGSNTGELFF. The rearrangement joins TRBV9 to TRBJ2-2; D gene unclear. Germline V lookup: CDR1 SGDLS, CDR2 YYNGEE. The length of the CDR3 is 15 residues. Trimming left V 2 bases short and J 0 bases short, with 8 bases between.

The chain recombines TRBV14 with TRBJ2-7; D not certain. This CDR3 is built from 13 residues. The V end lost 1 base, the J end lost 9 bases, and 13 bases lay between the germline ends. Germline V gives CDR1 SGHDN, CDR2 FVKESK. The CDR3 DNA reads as TGTGCCAGCAGCCAAGGGGAAAGGACCCTGCAGTACTTC. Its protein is CASSQGERTLQYF.

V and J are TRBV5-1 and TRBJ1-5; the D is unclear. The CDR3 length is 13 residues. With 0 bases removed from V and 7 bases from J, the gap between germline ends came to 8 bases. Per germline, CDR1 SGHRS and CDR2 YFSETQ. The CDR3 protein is CASSLGMEQPQHF. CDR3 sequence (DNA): TGCGCCAGCAGCTTGGGGATGGAACAGCCCCAGCATTTT. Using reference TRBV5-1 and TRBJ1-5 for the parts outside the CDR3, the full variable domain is KAGVTQTPRYLIKTRGQQVTLSCSPISGHRSVSWYQQTPGQGLQFLFEYFSETQRNKGNFPGRFSGRQFSNSRSEMNVSTLELGDSALYLCASSLGMEQPQHFGDGTRLSIL.

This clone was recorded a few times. The DNA of the CDR3 is TGTGCCAGCAGCCAACATCTTGGGACAGCCGTCAATGAAAAACTGTTTTTT. Protein product: CASSQHLGTAVNEKLFF. This sequence joins TRBV14 and TRBJ1-4; 7 bases map to TRBD1. CDR1 is SGHDN, CDR2 FVKESK, per germline. The CDR3 totals 17 residues. Trimming removed 2 bases from V and 5 bases from J; junction bases left unmatched: 11.

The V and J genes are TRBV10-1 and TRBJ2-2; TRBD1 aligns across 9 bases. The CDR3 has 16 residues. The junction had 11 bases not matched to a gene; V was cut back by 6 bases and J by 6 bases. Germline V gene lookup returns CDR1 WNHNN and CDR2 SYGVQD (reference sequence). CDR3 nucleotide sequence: TGCGCCAGCAGCGACGGTTACAGGGGGCGAGCCGGGGAGCTGTTTTTT. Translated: CASSDGYRGRAGELFF.

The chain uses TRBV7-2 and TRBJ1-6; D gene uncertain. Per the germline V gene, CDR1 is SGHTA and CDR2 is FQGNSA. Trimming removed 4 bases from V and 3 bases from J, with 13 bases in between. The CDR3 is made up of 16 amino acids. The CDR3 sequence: CASSSGSGNYNSPLHF. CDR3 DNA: TGTGCCAGCAGCTCCGGTTCGGGGAACTATAATTCACCCCTCCACTTT.

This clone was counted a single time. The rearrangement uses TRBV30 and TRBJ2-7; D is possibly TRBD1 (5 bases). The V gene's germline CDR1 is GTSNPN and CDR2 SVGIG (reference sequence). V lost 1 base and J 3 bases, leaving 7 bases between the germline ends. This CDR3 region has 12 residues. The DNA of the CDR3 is TGTGCCTGGAGTGGACAGAACTACGAGCAGTACTTC. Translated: CAWSGQNYEQYF.

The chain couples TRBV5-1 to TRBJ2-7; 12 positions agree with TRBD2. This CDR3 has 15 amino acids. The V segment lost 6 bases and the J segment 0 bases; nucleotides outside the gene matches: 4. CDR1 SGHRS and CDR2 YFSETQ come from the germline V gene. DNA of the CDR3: TGCGCCAGCACACAGACTAGCGGGAGCTCCTACGAGCAGTACTTC. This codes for CASTQTSGSSYEQYF.

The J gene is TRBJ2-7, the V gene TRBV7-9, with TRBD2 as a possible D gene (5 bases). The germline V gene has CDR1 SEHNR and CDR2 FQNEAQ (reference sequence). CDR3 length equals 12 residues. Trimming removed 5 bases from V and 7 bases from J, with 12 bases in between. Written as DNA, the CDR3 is TGTGCCAGCAGCAACCCCCCGGGAGAGCAGTACTTC. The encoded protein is CASSNPPGEQYF.

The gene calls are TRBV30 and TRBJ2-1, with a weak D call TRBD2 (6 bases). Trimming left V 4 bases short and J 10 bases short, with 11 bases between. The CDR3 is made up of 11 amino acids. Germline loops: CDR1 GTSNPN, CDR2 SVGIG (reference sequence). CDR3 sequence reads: CAWKRLAEQFF. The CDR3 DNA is TGTGCCTGGAAGCGGCTAGCGGAGCAGTTCTTC.

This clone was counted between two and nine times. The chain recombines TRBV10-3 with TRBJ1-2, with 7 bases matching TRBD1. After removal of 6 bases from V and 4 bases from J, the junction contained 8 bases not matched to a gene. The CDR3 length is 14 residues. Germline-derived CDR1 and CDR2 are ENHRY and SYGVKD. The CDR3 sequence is CAISDRVVSYGYTF. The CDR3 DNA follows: TGTGCCATCAGCGACAGGGTAGTGTCCTATGGCTACACCTTC.

The CDR3 bases are TGCGCCAGCAGTGAGTCCCGGACTAGCGGGAAAGTCGTCGATGAGCAGTTCTTC. It encodes CASSESRTSGKVVDEQFF. The chain is built from TRBV10-2 and TRBJ2-1; 12 bases line up with TRBD2. The CDR3 is made up of 18 amino acids. CDR1 and CDR2 from the germline V gene are WSHSY and SAAADI. Trimming cost V 0 bases and J 8 bases; bases outside gene matches: 11.

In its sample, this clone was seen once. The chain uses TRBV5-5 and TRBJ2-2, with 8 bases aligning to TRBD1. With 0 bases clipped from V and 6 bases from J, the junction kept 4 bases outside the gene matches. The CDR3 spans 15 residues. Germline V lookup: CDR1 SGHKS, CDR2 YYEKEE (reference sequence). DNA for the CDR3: TGTGCCAGCAGCTTGGGAGACAGGGGCTCCGGGGAGCTGTTTTTT. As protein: CASSLGDRGSGELFF.

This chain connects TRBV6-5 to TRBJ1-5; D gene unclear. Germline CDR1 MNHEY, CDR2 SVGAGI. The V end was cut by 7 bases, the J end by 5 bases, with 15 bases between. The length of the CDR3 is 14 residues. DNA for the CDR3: TGTGCCAGCAAAAAAACGGGCGTCGATCAGCCCCAGCATTTT. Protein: CASKKTGVDQPQHF.

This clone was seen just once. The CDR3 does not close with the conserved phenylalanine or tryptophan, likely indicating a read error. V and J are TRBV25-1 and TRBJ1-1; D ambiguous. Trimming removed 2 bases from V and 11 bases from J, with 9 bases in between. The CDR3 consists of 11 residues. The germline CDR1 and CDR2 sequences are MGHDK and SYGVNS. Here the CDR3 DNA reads TGTGCCAGCAGTGAAGGTCTGCCGGCTTTCCTT. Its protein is CASSEGLPAFL.

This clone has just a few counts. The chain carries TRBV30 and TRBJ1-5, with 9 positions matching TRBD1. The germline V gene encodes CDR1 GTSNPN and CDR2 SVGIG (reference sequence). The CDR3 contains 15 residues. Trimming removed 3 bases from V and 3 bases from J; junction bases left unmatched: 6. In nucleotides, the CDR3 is TGTGCCTGGAGCTCCGGGACAGGGTACAATCAGCCCCAGCATTTT. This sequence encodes CAWSSGTGYNQPQHF.

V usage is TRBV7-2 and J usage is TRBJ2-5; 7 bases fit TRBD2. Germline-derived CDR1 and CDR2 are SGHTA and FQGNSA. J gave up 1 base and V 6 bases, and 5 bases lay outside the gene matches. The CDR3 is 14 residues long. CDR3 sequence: CASRISGGQETQYF. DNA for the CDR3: TGTGCCAGCAGAATTTCGGGGGGCCAAGAGACCCAGTACTTC.

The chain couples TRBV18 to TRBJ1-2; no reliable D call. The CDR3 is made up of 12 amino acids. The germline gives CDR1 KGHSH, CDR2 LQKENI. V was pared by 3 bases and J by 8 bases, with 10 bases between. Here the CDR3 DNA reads TGTGCCAGCTCACCGGTTGTGGGGGGCTACACCTTC. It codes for CASSPVVGGYTF.

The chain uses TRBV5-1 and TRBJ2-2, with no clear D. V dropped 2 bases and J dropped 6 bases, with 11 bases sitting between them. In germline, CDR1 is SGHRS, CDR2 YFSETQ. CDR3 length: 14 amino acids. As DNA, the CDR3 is TGCGCCAGCAGCTTCCCTCAAATCGCCGGGGAGCTGTTTTTT. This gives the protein CASSFPQIAGELFF.

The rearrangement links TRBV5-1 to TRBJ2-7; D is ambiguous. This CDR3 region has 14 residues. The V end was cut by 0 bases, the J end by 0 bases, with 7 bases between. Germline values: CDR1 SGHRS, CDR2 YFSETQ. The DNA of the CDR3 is TGCGCCAGCAGCTTGGCCTCAGACTCCTACGAGCAGTACTTC. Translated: CASSLASDSYEQYF.

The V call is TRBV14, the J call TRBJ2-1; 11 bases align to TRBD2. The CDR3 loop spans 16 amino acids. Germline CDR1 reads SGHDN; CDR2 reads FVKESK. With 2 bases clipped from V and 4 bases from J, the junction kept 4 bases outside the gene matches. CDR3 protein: CASSQRTSGHYNEQFF. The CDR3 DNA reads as TGTGCCAGCAGCCAAAGGACTAGCGGGCATTACAATGAGCAGTTCTTC. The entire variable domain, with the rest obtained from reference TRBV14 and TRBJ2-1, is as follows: EAGVTQFPSHSVIEKGQTVTLRCDPISGHDNLYWYRRVMGKEIKFLLHFVKESKQDESGMPNNRFLAERTGGTYSTLKVQPAELEDSGVYFCASSQRTSGHYNEQFFGPGTRLTVL.

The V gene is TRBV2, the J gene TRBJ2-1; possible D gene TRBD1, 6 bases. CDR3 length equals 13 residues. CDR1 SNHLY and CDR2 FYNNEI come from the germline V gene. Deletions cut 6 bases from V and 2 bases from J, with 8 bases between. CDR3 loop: CASRGDTYNEQFF. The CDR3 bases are TGTGCCAGCAGGGGGGACACCTACAATGAGCAGTTCTTC.

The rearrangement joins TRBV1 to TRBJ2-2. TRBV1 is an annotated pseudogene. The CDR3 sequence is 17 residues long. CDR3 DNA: TGCACCAGCAATAACACTTCGCCAGTCTCGAACACCGGGGAGCTGTTTTTT. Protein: CTSNNTSPVSNTGELFF.

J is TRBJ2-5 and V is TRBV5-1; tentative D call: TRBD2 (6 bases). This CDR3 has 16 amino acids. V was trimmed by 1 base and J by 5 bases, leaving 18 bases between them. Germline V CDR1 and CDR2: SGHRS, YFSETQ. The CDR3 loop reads CASSLFGGGLPETQYF. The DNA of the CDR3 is TGCGCCAGCAGCTTGTTCGGTGGGGGGTTACCGGAGACCCAGTACTTC. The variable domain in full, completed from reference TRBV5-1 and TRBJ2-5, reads KAGVTQTPRYLIKTRGQQVTLSCSPISGHRSVSWYQQTPGQGLQFLFEYFSETQRNKGNFPGRFSGRQFSNSRSEMNVSTLELGDSALYLCASSLFGGGLPETQYFGPGTRLLVL.

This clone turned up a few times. This CDR3 reads CASSFSGPPGAFF. CDR3 DNA: TGTGCCAGCAGCTTCAGCGGCCCCCCAGGCGCTTTCTTT. The gene calls are TRBV11-3 and TRBJ1-1; D is unresolved. Germline CDR1 SGHNT, CDR2 YENEEA. The CDR3 is 13 residues long. The V and J ends lost 3 bases and 11 bases respectively, with 16 bases between them.

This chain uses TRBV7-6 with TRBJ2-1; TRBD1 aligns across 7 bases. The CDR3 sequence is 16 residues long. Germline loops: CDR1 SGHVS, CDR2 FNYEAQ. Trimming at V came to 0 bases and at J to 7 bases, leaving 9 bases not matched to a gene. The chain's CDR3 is CASSLAPTGLKNEQFF. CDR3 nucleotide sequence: TGTGCCAGCAGCTTAGCTCCGACAGGGTTAAAAAATGAGCAGTTCTTC.

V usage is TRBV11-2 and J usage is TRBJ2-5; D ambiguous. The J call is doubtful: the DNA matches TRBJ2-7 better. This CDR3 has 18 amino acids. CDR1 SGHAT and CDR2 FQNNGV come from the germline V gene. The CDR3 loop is CASSLGGGWSTRSYEQYF. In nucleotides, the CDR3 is TGTGCCAGCAGCTTAGGTGGCGGCTGGAGTACCCGATCCTACGAGCAGTACTTC.

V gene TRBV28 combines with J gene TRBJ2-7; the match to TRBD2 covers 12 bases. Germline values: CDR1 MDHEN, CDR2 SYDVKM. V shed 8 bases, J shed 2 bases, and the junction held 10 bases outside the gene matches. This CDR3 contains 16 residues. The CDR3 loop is CASEDTTSGSAYEQYF. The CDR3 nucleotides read TGTGCCAGCGAGGACACGACTAGCGGGAGTGCCTACGAGCAGTACTTC.

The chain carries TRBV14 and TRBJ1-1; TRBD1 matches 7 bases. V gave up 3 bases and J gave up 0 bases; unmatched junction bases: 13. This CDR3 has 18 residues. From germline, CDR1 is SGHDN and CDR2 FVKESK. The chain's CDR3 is CASSHRVNRGRVNTEAFF. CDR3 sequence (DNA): TGTGCCAGCAGCCACCGCGTGAACAGGGGTAGGGTGAACACTGAAGCTTTCTTT. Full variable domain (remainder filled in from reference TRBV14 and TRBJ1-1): EAGVTQFPSHSVIEKGQTVTLRCDPISGHDNLYWYRRVMGKEIKFLLHFVKESKQDESGMPNNRFLAERTGGTYSTLKVQPAELEDSGVYFCASSHRVNRGRVNTEAFFGQGTRLTVV.

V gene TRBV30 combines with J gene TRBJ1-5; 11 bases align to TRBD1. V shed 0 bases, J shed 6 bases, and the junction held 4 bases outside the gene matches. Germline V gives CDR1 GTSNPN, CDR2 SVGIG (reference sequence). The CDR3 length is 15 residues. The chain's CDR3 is CAWSVAGTGGQPQHF. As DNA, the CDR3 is TGTGCCTGGAGTGTAGCCGGGACAGGGGGTCAGCCCCAGCATTTT. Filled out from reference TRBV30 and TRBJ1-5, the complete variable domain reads SQTIHQWPATLVQPVGSPLSLECTVEGTSNPNLYWYRQAAGRGLQLLFYSVGIGQISSEVPQNLSASRPQDRQFILSSKKLLLSDSGFYLCAWSVAGTGGQPQHFGDGTRLSIL.

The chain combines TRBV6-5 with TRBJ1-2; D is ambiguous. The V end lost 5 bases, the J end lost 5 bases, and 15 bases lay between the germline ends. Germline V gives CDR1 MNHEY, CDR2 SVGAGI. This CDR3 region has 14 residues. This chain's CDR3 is CASSGGSHGYGYTF. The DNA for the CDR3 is TGTGCCAGCAGTGGAGGCAGCCATGGGTATGGCTACACCTTC.

In DNA form, the CDR3 reads TGTGCCAGCAGTGAAGGCCGGGGGGCAGGCGGAACCTCTGGAAACACCATATATTTT. Translated: CASSEGRGAGGTSGNTIYF. The chain employs TRBV6-1 and TRBJ1-3, with D possibly being TRBD1 (6 bases). The V end lost 1 base, the J end lost 0 bases, and 19 bases lay between the germline ends. Germline loops: CDR1 MNHNS, CDR2 SASEGT. This CDR3 comprises 19 residues.